These 9 T cell receptor beta chains were all obtained from the same sample, sequenced in a study of T cell changes during pregnancy in multiple sclerosis. Generated by immunoSEQ multiplex PCR, the TCRdb table keeps only in-frame clones and is missing some. The table shows tens of thousands of clones, with roughly 93% occurring only once. This sample comprised peripheral blood, obtained in the first trimester of pregnancy. These receptors originate from a female donor with multiple sclerosis, enrolled in a pregnancy study.

V gene TRBV4-3 combines with J gene TRBJ2-7; 13 nucleotides align to TRBD2. Unmatched junction bases numbered 13, after V lost 1 base and J lost 7 bases. The CDR3 is made up of 18 amino acids. CDR1 is LGHNA, CDR2 YSLEER, per germline. The CDR3 region has the DNA TGCGCCAGCAGCCAAGGCACTAGCGGGGGGGCGATTGCCGGGGAGCAGTACTTC. It translates to CASSQGTSGGAIAGEQYF.

The chain carries TRBV4-2 and TRBJ2-5; 9 bases map to TRBD2. The CDR3 is 18 residues long. Germline V gene data show CDR1 as LGHNA and CDR2 as YNFKEQ. The ends lost 1 base at V and 5 bases at J; junction bases unmatched: 14. The DNA for the CDR3 is TGTGCCAGCAGCCAAGGCGTAGAAGTTAGCGGGAGCTGGGAGACCCAGTACTTC. Translation: CASSQGVEVSGSWETQYF.

The chain combines TRBV27 with TRBJ2-1, with 9 bases identical to TRBD2. The CDR3 consists of 14 residues. Trimming cost V 6 bases and J 5 bases; bases outside gene matches: 5. The germline gives CDR1 MNHEY, CDR2 SMNVEV (reference sequence). CDR3 loop: CASRLAGKHNEQFF. For the CDR3, the DNA is TGTGCCAGCAGGCTAGCGGGAAAACACAATGAGCAGTTCTTC.

This clone appeared a single time. The rearrangement uses TRBV5-1 and TRBJ2-1, with 12 bases lining up with TRBD2. Looked up from germline, CDR1 is SGHRS and CDR2 is YFSETQ. With 4 bases clipped from V and 0 bases from J, the junction kept 23 bases outside the gene matches. The CDR3 is 23 residues long. The CDR3 nucleotides are TGCGCCAGCAGCCCCAGGCCAGGGGGCGTCGAGACTAGCGGGAGAAGCTCCTACAATGAGCAGTTCTTC. Its translation: CASSPRPGGVETSGRSSYNEQFF.

V gene TRBV9 combines with J gene TRBJ2-1; 9 nucleotides align to TRBD2. Germline CDR1 SGDLS, CDR2 YYNGEE. Unmatched junction bases numbered 5, after V lost 2 bases and J lost 5 bases. The CDR3 covers 15 residues. The CDR3 region is CASSVVGTSHNEQFF. The CDR3 nucleotides read TGTGCCAGCAGCGTCGTGGGGACTAGCCACAATGAGCAGTTCTTC.

This chain joins TRBV11-3 and TRBJ2-1; no clear D gene. The CDR3 contains 13 residues. Germline CDR1 SGHNT, CDR2 YENEEA. Trimming took off 5 bases at V and 0 bases at J, with 5 bases between the two ends. The CDR3 sequence is CASSRVSYNEQFF. Written as DNA, the CDR3 is TGTGCCAGCAGCCGTGTCTCCTACAATGAGCAGTTCTTC.

The chain is built from TRBV29-1 and TRBJ2-3; 15 bases are a match to TRBD2. The junction had 9 bases not matched to a gene; V was cut back by 5 bases and J by 15 bases. Germline CDR1 and CDR2: SQVTM and ANQGSEA. CDR3 length equals 13 residues. The CDR3 sequence is CSVFRTSGGARYF. The DNA of the CDR3 is TGCAGCGTTTTCCGGACTAGCGGGGGGGCCAGATATTTT.

The chain joins TRBV6-1 to TRBJ2-1, with 7 bases identical to TRBD2. The CDR3 is made up of 15 amino acids. V was clipped by 6 bases and J by 0 bases; unmatched bases: 5. The germline V gene has CDR1 MNHNS and CDR2 SASEGT. CDR3 nucleotide sequence: TGTGCCAGCAGACGAGCGGGGAGCTCCTACAATGAGCAGTTCTTC. Translated: CASRRAGSSYNEQFF.

The V and J genes are TRBV11-2 and TRBJ2-1, with 11 bases that match TRBD2. Trimming removed 0 bases from V and 14 bases from J; junction bases left unmatched: 9. Germline-derived CDR1 and CDR2 are SGHAT and FQNNGV. This CDR3 region has 15 residues. The CDR3 loop is CASSLEGLAAGGEFF. CDR3 in DNA: TGTGCCAGCAGCTTAGAGGGACTAGCGGCCGGCGGTGAGTTCTTC. Combining the CDR3 with reference TRBV11-2 and TRBJ2-1 gives the whole variable domain EAGVAQSPRYKIIEKRQSVAFWCNPISGHATLYWYQQILGQGPKLLIQFQNNGVVDDSQLPKDRFSAERLKGVDSTLKIQPAKLEDSAVYLCASSLEGLAAGGEFFGPGTRLTVL.